This TCR beta chain was profiled in a study of T cells in Graves' hyperthyroidism and ophthalmopathy. General study findings and limits: Most thyroid clonotypes expanded above 0.001 were also detected in blood. Ophthalmopathy was predicted by the model a median of 6.5 months ahead of onset.

Each diagnosis drew on symptoms, thyroxine, TRAb, thyroid ultrasound and orbital computed tomography findings. From more than 9 ml of fresh peripheral blood, PBMCs were isolated. The CDR3 is made up of 16 amino acids. Germline loops: CDR1 SGHAT, CDR2 FQNNGV. The trim removed 5 bases at V and 2 bases at J, leaving 11 bases unmatched. This clonotype was seen many times. Its antigen is unidentified. The source material, RNA transcripts, was used to amplify TCR beta CDR3 regions. TCR CDR3 underwent first-round RT-PCR with the HTBI primer set. TCRdb processed the multiplex PCR reads anew with MiXCR; each CDR3 protein has one entry. The table shows about 520,000 distinct CDR3 sequences, with approximately 24% occurring only once.

The V gene is TRBV11-2, the J gene TRBJ2-5; 7 bases map to TRBD2. Sequencing used blood. This receptor was taken from a woman aged 25 to 39 with Graves' ophthalmopathy. In DNA, the CDR3 is TGTGCCAGCAGCGGCTATGCGAGCGGGAAACAAGAGACCCAGTACTTC. Its translation: CASSGYASGKQETQYF.